The 29 T cell receptor beta chains presented below share a single source sample, sequenced in a study of T cells in Graves' hyperthyroidism and ophthalmopathy. Amplification of TCR beta CDR3 regions was performed using RNA transcripts as template. The TCR CDR3 was amplified in a first-round RT-PCR using the HTBI primer set. Using its own MiXCR run on the multiplex PCR reads, TCRdb lists one record per CDR3 protein. The sample holds 540,000 or so distinct CDR3 sequences; 40% to 55% are singletons and the top ten take around 19%. Sequenced material: peripheral blood or thyroid tissue (not recorded which). Receptors originate from an adult woman with Graves' disease, either hyperthyroidism or ophthalmopathy (not recorded which).

The J gene is TRBJ1-2, the V gene TRBV25-1; TRBD1 is a possible D gene (6 bases). The CDR3 consists of 12 residues. Germline V gene data show CDR1 as MGHDK and CDR2 as SYGVNS. The CDR3 reads CARRGGNYGYTF. The CDR3 DNA is TGTGCTAGGCGGGGGGGCAACTATGGCTACACCTTC.

This clonotype was recorded many times. The chain has TRBV6-4 and TRBJ1-1; tentative D call: TRBD1 (5 bases). V lost 11 bases and J lost 0, with 16 bases in between. CDR1 MRHNA and CDR2 SNTAGT come from the germline V gene. The CDR3 is 14 residues long. The CDR3 DNA reads TGTGCCTCCAAGGCCGGGGCGATGAACACTGAAGCTTTCTTT. Protein sequence: CASKAGAMNTEAFF.

The J gene is TRBJ2-5, the V gene TRBV5-4; TRBD2 matches at 11 bases. This CDR3 spans 17 amino acids. Germline values: CDR1 SGHNT, CDR2 YYREEE (reference sequence). V dropped 5 bases and J dropped 5; count of bases not matched to a gene: 14. The CDR3 region has the DNA TGTGCCAGCAGTTCACCCCTCCTAGCGGGAGGTGGGGAGACCCAGTACTTC. This sequence encodes CASSSPLLAGGGETQYF.

This chain joins TRBV28 and TRBJ2-7; 7 nucleotides match TRBD2. J gave up 1 base and V 2 bases, and 8 bases lay outside the gene matches. The length of the CDR3 is 16 residues. Germline CDR1 MDHEN, CDR2 SYDVKM. The CDR3 sequence: CASSLMGLPASYEQYF. The CDR3, as DNA: TGTGCCAGCAGTTTAATGGGACTACCAGCATCCTACGAGCAGTACTTC.

There are many counts of this clonotype. The chain joins TRBV6-6 to TRBJ2-5; TRBD2 aligns across 9 bases. This CDR3 is built from 14 residues. The germline gives CDR1 MNHNY, CDR2 SVGAGI (reference sequence). V lost 7 bases to trimming and J lost 3 bases; unmatched junction nucleotides: 6. CDR3 coding DNA: TGTGCCAGCAACCGGGCGGGAGGGAAAGAGACCCAGTACTTC. It codes for CASNRAGGKETQYF.

The chain couples TRBV10-2 to TRBJ2-7; no clear D. The V and J ends lost 5 bases and 5 bases respectively, with 19 bases between them. This CDR3 is built from 15 residues. Per the germline V gene, CDR1 is WSHSY and CDR2 is SAAADI. CDR3 DNA sequence: TGCGCCAGCAGTCGGACCGGGCTCGACCCCGACGAGCAGTACTTC. Its protein is CASSRTGLDPDEQYF.

As for this clonotype: The final CDR3 position lacks the conserved phenylalanine or tryptophan, pointing to a likely read error. The DNA is left out, because the CDR3 cannot be placed on it with certainty; the CDR3 is given as TCRdb lists it. The CDR3 sequence: CSASDRGS. The V gene is TRBV20-1, the J gene TRBJ1-4; TRBD1 is taken as the D call from the table, unchecked against the DNA. Germline V CDR1 and CDR2: DFQATT, SNEGSKA (reference sequence). The CDR3 is 8 residues long, ends included.

The CDR3 DNA follows: TGTGCCAGCAGCGTAGCGGCCAGGGTAAACGAGCAGTTCTTC. Amino acids: CASSVAARVNEQFF. This sequence joins TRBV9 and TRBJ2-1, with D possibly being TRBD1 (5 bases). Germline values: CDR1 SGDLS, CDR2 YYNGEE. This CDR3 has 14 residues. The V end lost 0 bases, the J end lost 10 bases, and 14 bases lay between the germline ends.

This clonotype was recorded a few times. The chain couples TRBV7-8 to TRBJ2-2, with D possibly matching TRBD1 (6 bases). Germline V lookup: CDR1 SGHVS, CDR2 FQNEAQ. The ends were cut back, 3 bases at V and 5 bases at J, with 7 bases in the middle. The CDR3 totals 13 residues. The CDR3 sequence: CASSFTGTGELFF. The CDR3 DNA follows: TGTGCCAGCAGCTTTACAGGGACCGGGGAGCTGTTTTTT.

The V and J genes are TRBV29-1 and TRBJ1-3; 9 bases match TRBD1. V was clipped by 1 base and J by 3 bases; unmatched bases: 7. Germline V gives CDR1 SQVTM, CDR2 ANQGSEA. The CDR3 contains 16 residues. CDR3 DNA: TGCAGCGTTGAAGGGGCCGGGACAGGGATTGGAAACACCATATATTTT. It codes for CSVEGAGTGIGNTIYF.

This clonotype was detected ten times or more. V gene TRBV5-1 combines with J gene TRBJ2-5; no clear D gene. Germline CDR1 SGHRS, CDR2 YFSETQ. The V end was cut by 0 bases, the J end by 2 bases, with 11 bases between. The CDR3 totals 15 residues. The DNA for the CDR3 is TGCGCCAGCAGCTTGGGACTTACCCTGCAAGAGACCCAGTACTTC. Protein: CASSLGLTLQETQYF.

This CDR3 reads CASSRDPGNTF. For the CDR3, the DNA is TGTGCCAGCAGCCGGGACCCTGGAAACACCTTC. The chain couples TRBV7-9 to TRBJ1-2; the D gene is possibly TRBD1 (5 bases). V dropped 5 bases and J dropped 12 bases, with 13 bases sitting between them. This CDR3 comprises 11 residues. Germline values: CDR1 SEHNR, CDR2 FQNEAQ (reference sequence).

This sequence joins TRBV20-1 and TRBJ1-1, with D possibly being TRBD1 (6 bases). There are 12 residues in the CDR3. Trimming cost V 5 bases and J 7 bases, with 14 bases left between them. Looked up from germline, CDR1 is DFQATT and CDR2 is SNEGSKA (reference sequence). CDR3 residues: CSARRGAGEAFF. The CDR3 DNA reads as TGCAGTGCTCGGCGGGGGGCAGGTGAAGCTTTCTTT.

The CDR3 DNA reads as TGTGCCAGCAGACAGTTTGTGACTGAAGCTTTCTTT. This sequence encodes CASRQFVTEAFF. V gene TRBV28 combines with J gene TRBJ1-1; D remains unclear. Germline V gene sequence: CDR1 MDHEN, CDR2 SYDVKM. With 6 bases removed from V and 5 bases from J, the gap between germline ends came to 10 bases. The CDR3 has 12 amino acids.

The CDR3 coding sequence is TGCAGTGCTAGCCCTTCATCGACAGGGGAGACCCAGTACTTC. Protein: CSASPSSTGETQYF. The rearrangement joins TRBV20-1 to TRBJ2-5; TRBD1 aligns across 7 bases. V lost 3 bases to trimming and J lost 5 bases; unmatched junction nucleotides: 9. Germline lookup yields CDR1 DFQATT and CDR2 SNEGSKA (reference sequence). The CDR3 covers 14 residues.

V usage is TRBV5-1 and J usage is TRBJ2-7, with 7 bases identical to TRBD2. CDR3 length: 13 residues. CDR1 and CDR2 from the germline V gene are SGHRS and YFSETQ. With 6 bases clipped from V and 7 bases from J, the junction kept 10 bases outside the gene matches. The CDR3 DNA is TGCGCCAGCACCAACACGGGGGGTGGGGAGCAGTACTTC. Translation gives CASTNTGGGEQYF.

This clonotype came up a few times. The J gene is TRBJ2-7, the V gene TRBV25-1; D ambiguous. The V gene's germline CDR1 is MGHDK and CDR2 SYGVNS. The V end lost 3 bases, the J end lost 3 bases, and 9 bases lay between the germline ends. The CDR3 covers 13 residues. The CDR3 here is CASSDRYYYEQYF. CDR3 DNA sequence: TGTGCCAGCAGTGACAGGTACTACTACGAGCAGTACTTC.

The table lists this clonotype with many counts. The chain links TRBV29-1 to TRBJ2-2; 10 bases agree with TRBD2. The CDR3 extends over 14 amino acids. Trimming took 6 bases from V and 5 from J; bases not matched to a gene: 6. CDR1 SQVTM and CDR2 ANQGSEA come from the germline V gene. Here the CDR3 DNA reads TGCAGCGTCTTTAGCGGGAGGATTACCGGGGAGCTGTTTTTT. Encoded protein: CSVFSGRITGELFF.

With respect to this clonotype: This sequence may be a read error, since a much larger clone differs from it by one base. V gene TRBV6-5 combines with J gene TRBJ1-4, with D unresolved. From germline, CDR1 is MNHEY and CDR2 SVGAGI. The CDR3 is 16 amino acids. Trimming cost V 4 bases and J 6 bases, with 18 bases left between them. CDR3 loop: CASSFASDLNDEKLFF. CDR3 bases: TGTGCCAGCAGTTTCGCCTCGGACCTAAATGATGAAAAACTGTTTTTT.

V and J are TRBV11-2 and TRBJ1-2; D gene unclear. The CDR3 is 13 residues long. Trimming shortened V by 5 bases and J by 2 bases, and 9 bases separated the two germline ends. Germline values: CDR1 SGHAT, CDR2 FQNNGV. CDR3 in amino acids: CASSRERNYGYTF. The CDR3 region has the DNA TGTGCCAGCAGCCGCGAACGGAACTATGGCTACACCTTC.

The chain links TRBV30 to TRBJ1-1; D is ambiguous. V lost 3 bases to trimming and J lost 6 bases, with 8 bases between them. CDR3 length equals 11 residues. Germline loops: CDR1 GTSNPN, CDR2 SVGIG (reference sequence). The CDR3 nucleotides read TGTGCCTGGAGCGGCTTAGCTGAAGCTTTCTTT. This translates into CAWSGLAEAFF. Filled out from reference TRBV30 and TRBJ1-1, the complete variable domain reads SQTIHQWPATLVQPVGSPLSLECTVEGTSNPNLYWYRQAAGRGLQLLFYSVGIGQISSEVPQNLSASRPQDRQFILSSKKLLLSDSGFYLCAWSGLAEAFFGQGTRLTVV.

This clonotype was detected a few times. This rearrangement joins TRBV7-9 to TRBJ2-7; tentatively, D is TRBD1 (6 bases). Looked up from germline, CDR1 is SEHNR and CDR2 is FQNEAQ (reference sequence). V shed 6 bases and J shed 0 bases, with 18 bases lying between them. The CDR3 runs 16 residues. For the CDR3, the DNA is TGTGCCAGCAGTGAAAGGTGGGACACCCCCTCCTACGAGCAGTACTTC. It encodes CASSERWDTPSYEQYF.

This clonotype has ten or more counts. The chain uses TRBV20-1 and TRBJ2-2, with TRBD1 identical over 10 bases. With 4 bases clipped from V and 4 bases from J, the junction kept 9 bases outside the gene matches. Germline CDR1 reads DFQATT; CDR2 reads SNEGSKA (reference sequence). The CDR3 length is 16 residues. CDR3 in DNA: TGCAGTGCTATGGAACCGACAGGGGGCTTCACCGGGGAGCTGTTTTTT. Protein product: CSAMEPTGGFTGELFF.

This clonotype was seen many times. This chain joins TRBV7-9 and TRBJ2-7; 9 bases are shared with TRBD1. J lost 6 bases, V lost 4 bases, and 13 bases had no gene match. This CDR3 has 16 amino acids. Germline V CDR1 and CDR2: SEHNR, FQNEAQ (reference sequence). The CDR3 sequence: CASSWLPTGQGSEQYF. CDR3 DNA sequence: TGTGCCAGCAGCTGGCTGCCAACGGGACAGGGATCCGAGCAGTACTTC.

This clonotype showed up many times. The chain is built from TRBV12-3 or TRBV12-4 and TRBJ1-2; no firm D call. Trimming removed 4 bases at V and 6 bases at J, with 9 bases between. The CDR3 totals 12 residues. CDR3 protein: CASSYGGNGYTF. CDR3 sequence (DNA): TGTGCCAGCAGTTATGGAGGGAATGGCTACACCTTC.

In its sample, this clonotype was seen once. The final CDR3 position lacks the conserved phenylalanine or tryptophan, pointing to a likely read error. V usage is TRBV2 and J usage is TRBJ2-7; no clear D. Trimming removed 6 bases from V and 10 bases from J, with 4 bases in between. The CDR3 extends over 8 amino acids. Germline CDR1 and CDR2: SNHLY and FYNNEI. For the CDR3, the DNA is TGTGCCAGCAGGGGACAGTACTCT. Residues: CASRGQYS.

This clonotype was observed at least ten times. The V and J genes are TRBV24-1 and TRBJ1-2, with TRBD1 as a possible D gene (6 bases). The CDR3 has 14 residues. Between the trimmed V and J ends, which lost 4 bases and 4 bases, there was a span of 12 bases. CDR1 is KGHDR, CDR2 SFDVKD, per germline. Here the CDR3 reads CATSDSGTSYGYTF. CDR3 DNA sequence: TGTGCCACCAGTGACTCCGGGACAAGCTATGGCTACACCTTC.

Turning to this clonotype: The missing conserved phenylalanine or tryptophan at the end of this CDR3 makes a read error likely. This chain links TRBV13 with TRBJ1-6; the D gene is possibly TRBD1 (6 bases). Trimming left V 3 bases short and J 11 bases short, with 14 bases between. The V gene's germline CDR1 is PRHDT and CDR2 FYEKMQ (reference sequence). The CDR3 runs to 14 residues. The CDR3 protein is CASSFHGGGPPLHL. In nucleotides, the CDR3 is TGTGCCAGCAGCTTCCACGGGGGCGGTCCACCCCTCCACCTT.

This clonotype came up many times. The V and J genes are TRBV7-9 and TRBJ1-1; the match to TRBD1 covers 8 bases. CDR3 length: 18 amino acids. Germline V gene data show CDR1 as SEHNR and CDR2 as FQNEAQ (reference sequence). V lost 3 bases, J lost 1 base, and 13 bases stayed unmatched. The CDR3 sequence is CASSFGVAGGQGNTEAFF. Here the CDR3 DNA reads TGTGCCAGCAGCTTCGGGGTTGCCGGCGGACAGGGGAACACTGAAGCTTTCTTT. Supplemented by reference TRBV7-9 and TRBJ1-1, the full variable domain reads DTGVSQNPRHKITKRGQNVTFRCDPISEHNRLYWYRQTLGQGPEFLTYFQNEAQLEKSRLLSDRFSAERPKGSFSTLEIQRTEQGDSAMYLCASSFGVAGGQGNTEAFFGQGTRLTVV.